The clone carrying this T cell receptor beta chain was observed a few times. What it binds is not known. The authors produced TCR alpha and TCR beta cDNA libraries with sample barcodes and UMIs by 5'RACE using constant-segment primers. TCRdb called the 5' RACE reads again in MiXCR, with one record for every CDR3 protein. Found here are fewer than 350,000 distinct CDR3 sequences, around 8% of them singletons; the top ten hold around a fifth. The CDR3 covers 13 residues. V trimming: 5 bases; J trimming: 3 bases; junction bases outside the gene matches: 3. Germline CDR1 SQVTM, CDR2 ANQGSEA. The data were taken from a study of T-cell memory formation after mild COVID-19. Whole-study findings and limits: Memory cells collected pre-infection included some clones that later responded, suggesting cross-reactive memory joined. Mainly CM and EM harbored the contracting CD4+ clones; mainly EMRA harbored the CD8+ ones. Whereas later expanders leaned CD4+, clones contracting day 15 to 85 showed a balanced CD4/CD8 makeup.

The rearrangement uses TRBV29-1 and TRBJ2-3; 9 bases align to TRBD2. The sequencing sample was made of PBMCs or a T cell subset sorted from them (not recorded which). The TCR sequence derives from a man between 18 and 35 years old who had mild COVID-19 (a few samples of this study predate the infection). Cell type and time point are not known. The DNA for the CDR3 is TGCAGCGTTAGAGGACTAGCGACAGATACGCAGTATTTT. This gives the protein CSVRGLATDTQYF.